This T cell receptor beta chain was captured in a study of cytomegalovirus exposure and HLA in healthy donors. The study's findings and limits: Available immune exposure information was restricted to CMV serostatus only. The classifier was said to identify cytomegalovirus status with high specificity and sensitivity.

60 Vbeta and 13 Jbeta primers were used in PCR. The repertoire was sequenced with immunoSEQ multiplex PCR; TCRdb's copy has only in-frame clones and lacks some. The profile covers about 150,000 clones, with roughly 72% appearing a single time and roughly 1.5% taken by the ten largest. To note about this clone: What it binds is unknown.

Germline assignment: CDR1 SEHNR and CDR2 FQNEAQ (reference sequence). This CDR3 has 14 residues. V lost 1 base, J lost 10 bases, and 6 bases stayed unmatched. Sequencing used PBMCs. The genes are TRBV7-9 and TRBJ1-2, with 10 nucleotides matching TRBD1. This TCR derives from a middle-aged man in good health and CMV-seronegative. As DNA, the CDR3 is TGTGCCAGCAGCTTAGTCGGGACAGGGGACTTCTACACCTTC. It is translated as CASSLVGTGDFYTF.